This T cell receptor (beta chain) was sequenced in a study of blood T cell repertoires in COVID-19. On the study more broadly: Sources were T cells, B-cell-depleted T cells, or PBMCs; the material itself was cDNA or gDNA.

Data came from immunoSEQ multiplex PCR; TCRdb stores just in-frame clones and leaves some out. This table holds more than 100,000 clones, over 70% found once. This CDR3 spans 16 amino acids. In germline, CDR1 is SGHNT, CDR2 YENEEA. V lost 5 bases, J lost 2 bases, and 6 bases stayed unmatched. The source of this sequence is a human donor in a cohort sampled during active or convalescent COVID-19. Material: peripheral blood. V and J are TRBV11-3 and TRBJ2-3; 11 bases fit TRBD2. CDR3 sequence: CASSHGTSGPTDTQYF. CDR3 coding DNA: TGTGCCAGCAGCCACGGGACTAGCGGCCCCACAGATACGCAGTATTTT.